These T cell receptor beta chains were read from a single sample in a study of T-cell reconstitution after alpha-beta-depleted transplantation in children. TCRdb analysed the PCR reads with MiXCR anew, one entry per CDR3 protein. The top ten hold around 13% of the sample, which has approximately 170,000 distinct CDR3 sequences, over 8.5% seen once. The sample consisted of PBMCs, taken before TCRalphabeta/CD19-depleted stem cell transplant. All receptors come from a boy aged 2-15 years with acute myeloid leukemia, due to receive a stem cell transplant. CDR3s include the opening cysteine and the closing phenylalanine or tryptophan. A D gene is named only where the DNA matches it firmly. Some rows mark clone size as missing; the rest say once, few, many or name a class of expanded clone.

j_gene: TRBJ2-7
abundance: NA
v_gene: TRBV20-1
d_gene: TRBD1
CDR3aa: CSASGTGVYEQYF
CDR3nt: TGCAGTGCTTCCGGGACAGGGGTGTACGAGCAGTACTTC

j_gene: TRBJ2-3
abundance: many
v_gene: TRBV4-1
d_gene: NA
CDR3aa: CASSLDGSSTDTQYF
CDR3nt: TGCGCCAGCAGCCTTGACGGCTCTAGCACAGATACGCAGTATTTT

j_gene: TRBJ2-4
abundance: NA
v_gene: TRBV5-5
d_gene: NA
CDR3aa: CASSFRGESLYF
CDR3nt: TGTGCCAGCAGCTTTCGAGGGGAGAGCCTCTACTTC

j_gene: TRBJ2-5
abundance: many
v_gene: TRBV3-1
d_gene: TRBD2
CDR3aa: CASSPRTSGGEETQYF
CDR3nt: TGTGCCAGCAGCCCCCGGACTAGCGGGGGGGAAGAGACCCAGTACTTC

j_gene: TRBJ2-1
abundance: few
v_gene: TRBV3-1
d_gene: TRBD2
CDR3aa: CASSQEVVLLAGDNEQFF
CDR3nt: TGTGCCAGCAGCCAAGAGGTGGTGCTACTAGCGGGAGACAATGAGCAGTTCTTC

j_gene: TRBJ2-2
abundance: many
v_gene: TRBV18
d_gene: TRBD2
CDR3aa: CASSPPSTSGPTGELFF
CDR3nt: TGTGCCAGCTCACCACCCTCGACTAGCGGTCCCACCGGGGAGCTGTTTTTT

j_gene: TRBJ2-1
abundance: many
v_gene: TRBV20-1
d_gene: TRBD2
CDR3aa: CSARDLTSGSDNEQFF
CDR3nt: TGCAGTGCTAGAGATTTGACTAGCGGGTCGGACAATGAGCAGTTCTTC

j_gene: TRBJ2-1
abundance: many
v_gene: TRBV20-1
d_gene: NA
CDR3aa: CSKVGGGGDSSYNEQFF
CDR3nt: TGCAGTAAAGTAGGGGGTGGCGGGGACAGCTCCTACAATGAGCAGTTCTTC

j_gene: TRBJ1-1
abundance: once
v_gene: TRBV10-2
d_gene: NA
CDR3aa: CASSEEGRTEAFF
CDR3nt: TGCGCCAGCAGTGAGGAGGGTCGAACTGAAGCTTTCTTT

j_gene: TRBJ2-1
abundance: once
v_gene: TRBV18
d_gene: TRBD1
CDR3aa: CASSPGTGGLGDEQFF
CDR3nt: TGTGCCAGCTCACCGGGGACAGGGGGTCTGGGAGATGAGCAGTTCTTC

j_gene: TRBJ1-5
abundance: many
v_gene: TRBV20-1
d_gene: NA
CDR3aa: CSAGHSSNQPQHF
CDR3nt: TGCAGTGCTGGGCACAGCAGCAATCAGCCCCAGCATTTT

j_gene: TRBJ1-1
abundance: many
v_gene: TRBV20-1
d_gene: TRBD1
CDR3aa: CSARTPHRGRDTEAFF
CDR3nt: TGCAGTGCTAGAACTCCTCACAGGGGGAGGGACACTGAAGCTTTCTTT

j_gene: TRBJ2-1
abundance: many
v_gene: TRBV29-1
d_gene: NA
CDR3aa: CSVEGKADSYNEQFF
CDR3nt: TGCAGCGTTGAGGGAAAGGCTGACTCCTACAATGAGCAGTTCTTC

j_gene: TRBJ2-7
abundance: NA
v_gene: TRBV2
d_gene: TRBD2
CDR3aa: CASSEGTSSDEQYF
CDR3nt: TGTGCCAGCAGTGAAGGGACTAGCAGCGACGAGCAGTACTTC

j_gene: TRBJ1-2
abundance: many
v_gene: TRBV20-1
d_gene: NA
CDR3aa: CSATRGYTF
CDR3nt: TGCAGTGCTACACGGGGCTACACCTTC

j_gene: TRBJ2-7
abundance: few
v_gene: TRBV2
d_gene: NA
CDR3aa: CASKLPGGDQREVYEQYF
CDR3nt: TGTGCCAGCAAGTTACCAGGGGGCGACCAGCGGGAGGTCTACGAGCAGTACTTC

j_gene: TRBJ1-1
abundance: many
v_gene: TRBV5-1
d_gene: TRBD1
CDR3aa: CASSLRTGVTEAFF
CDR3nt: TGCGCCAGCAGCTTGAGGACAGGGGTCACTGAAGCTTTCTTT

j_gene: TRBJ1-1
abundance: many
v_gene: TRBV6-5
d_gene: NA
CDR3aa: CASSYQLRAHTEAFF
CDR3nt: TGTGCCAGCAGTTACCAACTAAGGGCCCACACTGAAGCTTTCTTT

j_gene: TRBJ1-5
abundance: many
v_gene: TRBV20-1
d_gene: NA
CDR3aa: CSARGLDQPQHF
CDR3nt: TGCAGTGCTAGAGGCCTTGATCAGCCCCAGCATTTT

j_gene: TRBJ2-7
abundance: NA
v_gene: TRBV5-1
d_gene: NA
CDR3aa: CASSSRDKSIHEQYF
CDR3nt: TGCGCCAGCAGCTCCAGGGACAAGTCGATCCACGAGCAGTACTTC

j_gene: TRBJ2-1
abundance: many
v_gene: TRBV9
d_gene: TRBD2
CDR3aa: CASSGTSGNNEQFF
CDR3nt: TGTGCCAGCAGCGGGACTAGCGGGAACAATGAGCAGTTCTTC

j_gene: TRBJ1-5
abundance: many
v_gene: TRBV3-1
d_gene: NA
CDR3aa: CASSLSQASQPQHF
CDR3nt: TGTGCCAGCAGCCTCTCGCAGGCGAGTCAGCCCCAGCATTTT